This TCR beta chain was sequenced during a study of blood T cell repertoires in COVID-19. Background on the study: Some COVID-19 samples were acute and others convalescent; all came from the United States, Italy and Spain.

TCRdb's table, derived via immunoSEQ multiplex PCR, lists solely in-frame clones and lacks some. The sample records around 480,000 clones, approximately 89% being singletons. The sample comprised peripheral blood. The TCR originated in a woman aged 50 to 60 with COVID-19, enrolled during active disease.

The CDR3 loop is CASSGDREGQPQHF. In DNA, the CDR3 is TGTGCCAGCAGCGGGGACAGGGAGGGACAGCCCCAGCATTTT. The chain couples TRBV9 to TRBJ1-5; 9 bases agree with TRBD1. Germline CDR1 SGDLS, CDR2 YYNGEE. CDR3 size: 14 residues. V shed 3 bases, J shed 7 bases, and the junction held 5 bases outside the gene matches.